The 18 T cell receptor beta chains below were found in one sample sequenced in a study of beta chain features in type 1 diabetes. As every portion of the isolated RNA was reverse transcribed, the sequencing read expressed TCRB transcripts. The assay was immunoSEQ multiplex PCR, and TCRdb's table has in-frame clones only and misses some. This table has around 70,000 clones, roughly half appearing once. These receptors lack a known antigen. Overall study findings and caveats: Patients with Type 1 diabetes showed moderately but significantly shorter TCRB CDR3s in all four CD4+ subsets.

The sequencing sample was made of central memory CD4+ T cells from blood. The receptors come from a man aged 30 to 39 with type 1 diabetes.

The chain uses TRBV30 and TRBJ2-1, with 14 bases identical to TRBD2. Germline CDR1 GTSNPN, CDR2 SVGIG (reference sequence). Germline trimming cut 5 bases from V and 6 bases from J; bases unmatched to any gene: 6. The CDR3 extends over 15 amino acids. This CDR3 reads CAWVTGLAGGNEQFF. DNA for the CDR3: TGTGCCTGGGTTACCGGACTAGCGGGGGGCAATGAGCAGTTCTTC.

The V call is TRBV6-6, the J call TRBJ2-7, with 7 bases fitting TRBD2. The CDR3 runs 15 residues. Germline CDR1 and CDR2: MNHNY and SVGAGI (reference sequence). The V and J ends lost 0 bases and 6 bases, in that order; junction bases with no gene match: 8. This CDR3 reads CASSYSIEGGTEQYF. CDR3 bases: TGTGCCAGCAGTTACTCGATTGAGGGAGGGACCGAGCAGTACTTC.

V gene TRBV6-5 combines with J gene TRBJ2-2; D is ambiguous. Germline loops: CDR1 MNHEY, CDR2 SVGAGI. V lost 1 base and J lost 0, with 3 bases in between. The CDR3 runs 14 residues. CDR3 in DNA: TGTGCCAGCAGTTACTTCGCGAACACCGGGGAGCTGTTTTTT. It encodes CASSYFANTGELFF.

This clone was detected only once. V gene TRBV28 combines with J gene TRBJ2-5, with 9 bases identical to TRBD1. TRBJ2-7 matches the DNA end more closely, so the J call is doubtful. The CDR3 is 15 amino acids. Germline values: CDR1 MDHEN, CDR2 SYDVKM. The CDR3 here is CASSLGQGPSYEQYF. In nucleotides, the CDR3 is TGTGCCAGCAGTTTGGGACAGGGCCCCTCCTACGAGCAGTACTTC.

This chain uses TRBV4-1 with TRBJ2-7; TRBD2 is a possible D gene (5 bases). V was shortened by 0 bases and J by 7 bases, with 7 bases between the two germline ends. From germline, CDR1 is MGHRA and CDR2 YSYEKL. The CDR3 is 12 residues long. This chain's CDR3 is CASSQDPGEQYF. The CDR3 DNA reads TGCGCCAGCAGCCAAGATCCGGGGGAGCAGTACTTC.

This sequence joins TRBV6-1 and TRBJ2-7; a weak D match, TRBD1 (6 bases). This CDR3 spans 14 amino acids. Germline lookup yields CDR1 MNHNS and CDR2 SASEGT. Trimming removed 0 bases from V and 6 bases from J, with 12 bases in between. CDR3 coding DNA: TGTGCCAGCAGTGAAGCACAGGGTTCTCTCGAGCAGTACTTC. Amino acids: CASSEAQGSLEQYF.

Only one count was recorded for this clone. The V call is TRBV19, the J call TRBJ1-2, with D perhaps matching TRBD1 (5 bases). In germline, CDR1 is LNHDA, CDR2 SQIVND (reference sequence). CDR3 length: 14 amino acids. Trimming stripped 7 bases from V and 3 bases from J, with 15 bases between. CDR3 region: CASNLQGGDYGYTF. Written as DNA, the CDR3 is TGTGCCAGTAATCTGCAGGGAGGGGACTATGGCTACACCTTC.

The chain employs TRBV6-1 and TRBJ2-1; 7 bases agree with TRBD1. V lost 4 bases to trimming and J lost 11 bases; unmatched junction nucleotides: 5. Germline V gene sequence: CDR1 MNHNS, CDR2 SASEGT. CDR3 length: 12 residues. This CDR3 is CASSAGDRQQFF. DNA for the CDR3: TGTGCCAGCAGTGCCGGGGACAGACAGCAGTTCTTC.

This chain uses TRBV2 with TRBJ1-4; D is unresolved. Germline-derived CDR1 and CDR2 are SNHLY and FYNNEI. The CDR3 extends over 13 amino acids. V lost 6 bases and J 0 bases, leaving 5 bases between the germline ends. The CDR3 spells CASRRTTNEKLFF. The CDR3 DNA reads TGTGCCAGCAGGAGGACAACTAATGAAAAACTGTTTTTT. The variable domain in full, with the rest retrieved from reference TRBV2 and TRBJ1-4, is EPEVTQTPSHQVTQMGQEVILRCVPISNHLYFYWYRQILGQKVEFLVSFYNNEISEKSEIFDDQFSVERPDGSNFTLKIRSTKLEDSAMYFCASRRTTNEKLFFGSGTQLSVL.

The chain links TRBV6-1 to TRBJ1-5; weak D call: TRBD1 (5 bases). Trimming left V 3 bases short and J 0 bases short, with 15 bases between. The germline V gene encodes CDR1 MNHNS and CDR2 SASEGT. The CDR3 runs 17 residues. This CDR3 reads CASSELRVTNSNQPQHF. The CDR3 DNA reads TGTGCCAGCAGTGAGCTCAGGGTGACAAATAGCAATCAGCCCCAGCATTTT.

The table lists this clone with a few counts. The rearrangement uses TRBV6-5 and TRBJ2-1, with 8 bases fitting TRBD1. The CDR3 spans 14 residues. Germline V gene sequence: CDR1 MNHEY, CDR2 SVGAGI. Trimming took 8 bases from V and 2 from J; bases not matched to a gene: 5. The chain's CDR3 is CASRGQGTYNEQFF. The CDR3 bases are TGTGCCAGCCGTGGACAGGGAACCTACAATGAGCAGTTCTTC.

The chain is built from TRBV27 and TRBJ2-1, with 7 bases lining up with TRBD1. CDR3 size: 14 residues. Trimming took 8 bases from V and 7 from J; bases not matched to a gene: 11. CDR1 MNHEY and CDR2 SMNVEV come from the germline V gene (reference sequence). CDR3 amino acids: CASHPGGRVNEQFF. As DNA, the CDR3 is TGTGCCAGCCACCCAGGGGGTAGAGTGAATGAGCAGTTCTTC.

This clone appeared a few times. The CDR3 loop reads CASSQDTGQGQPQHF. The CDR3, as DNA: TGTGCCAGCAGCCAAGATACCGGGCAGGGTCAGCCCCAGCATTTT. The rearrangement links TRBV4-2 to TRBJ1-5; possibly TRBD1 for D (5 bases). Germline CDR1 reads LGHNA; CDR2 reads YNFKEQ. CDR3 length equals 15 residues. V was pared by 0 bases and J by 6 bases, with 12 bases between.

This clone has only one observation. This rearrangement joins TRBV7-9 to TRBJ1-4; D is uncertain. The CDR3 totals 13 residues. V lost 0 bases, J lost 12 bases, and 11 bases lay in between. CDR1 SEHNR and CDR2 FQNEAQ come from the germline V gene (reference sequence). CDR3 sequence (DNA): TGTGCCAGCAGCTTAGCCACGTCCGGGGAACTGTTTTTT. This gives the protein CASSLATSGELFF.

This sequence joins TRBV10-3 and TRBJ2-2; 11 bases fit TRBD1. From germline, CDR1 is ENHRY and CDR2 SYGVKD. The J segment lost 3 bases and the V segment lost 6 bases, leaving 9 bases of the junction unmatched. The CDR3 consists of 17 residues. The CDR3 is CAISPGQGAVDTGELFF. The CDR3 bases are TGTGCCATCAGCCCAGGACAGGGGGCGGTAGACACCGGGGAGCTGTTTTTT.

V and J are TRBV5-4 and TRBJ2-7, with TRBD1 identical over 12 bases. CDR1 is SGHNT and CDR2 is YYREEE in the germline V gene (reference sequence). Trimming removed 4 bases from V and 5 bases from J; junction bases left unmatched: 4. The CDR3 covers 14 residues. In nucleotides, the CDR3 is TGTGCCAGCAGCCGGGACAGGGGGCTGAACGAGCAGTACTTC. This codes for CASSRDRGLNEQYF. Based on the CDR3 plus reference TRBV5-4 and TRBJ2-7, the full variable domain is ETGVTQSPTHLIKTRGQQVTLRCSSQSGHNTVSWYQQALGQGPQFIFQYYREEENGRGNFPPRFSGLQFPNYSSELNVNALELDDSALYLCASSRDRGLNEQYFGPGTRLTVT.

This clone was picked up a small number of times. The CDR3 DNA reads as TGTGCCAGCAGTGAGGGGACAGGAGGTGGGCAAGAGACCCAGTACTTC. It specifies CASSEGTGGGQETQYF. The chain carries TRBV2 and TRBJ2-5; 8 nucleotides line up with TRBD1. This CDR3 contains 16 residues. Germline values: CDR1 SNHLY, CDR2 FYNNEI. V was clipped by 3 bases and J by 2 bases; unmatched bases: 8.

The rearrangement joins TRBV6-5 to TRBJ1-1; D not certain. From germline, CDR1 is MNHEY and CDR2 SVGAGI. The ends were cut back, 8 bases at V and 0 bases at J, with 16 bases in the middle. CDR3 length: 15 residues. The CDR3: CASVDGWRVNTEAFF. The CDR3 DNA sequence: TGTGCCAGCGTCGATGGATGGAGGGTGAACACTGAAGCTTTCTTT.